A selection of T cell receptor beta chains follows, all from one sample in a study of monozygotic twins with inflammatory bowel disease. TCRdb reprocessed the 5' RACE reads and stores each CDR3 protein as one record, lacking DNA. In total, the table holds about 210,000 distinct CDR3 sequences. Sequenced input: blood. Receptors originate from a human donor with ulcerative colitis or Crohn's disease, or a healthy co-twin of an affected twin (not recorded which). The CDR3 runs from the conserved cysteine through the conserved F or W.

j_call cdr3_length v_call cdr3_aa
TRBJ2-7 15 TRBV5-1 CASSPGLAESYEQYF
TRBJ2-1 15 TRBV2 CASSEGQVALNEQFF
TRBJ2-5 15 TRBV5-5 CASSQWTGSQETQYF
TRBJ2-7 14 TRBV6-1 CASSTGTGEREQYF
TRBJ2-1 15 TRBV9 CASSLGAATYNEQFF
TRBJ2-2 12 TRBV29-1 CSVEPGTGELFF
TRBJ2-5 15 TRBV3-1 CASSQGGTSPETQYF
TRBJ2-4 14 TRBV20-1 CSARDLGASNIQYF
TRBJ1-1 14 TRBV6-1 CASRALSRDTEAFF
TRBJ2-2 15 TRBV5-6 CASSLWAANTGELFF
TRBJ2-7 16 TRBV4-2 CASSQDKAGSTGEQYF
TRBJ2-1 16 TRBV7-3 CTSSLHSGGLPTEQFF
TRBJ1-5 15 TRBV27 CASSPGGWFGQPQHF
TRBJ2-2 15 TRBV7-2 CASSLLSGNTGELFF
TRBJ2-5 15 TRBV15 CATSLPGLKGETQYF
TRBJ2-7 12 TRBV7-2 CASSLDRGGQYF
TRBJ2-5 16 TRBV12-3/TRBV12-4 CASSILAGGVSETQYF
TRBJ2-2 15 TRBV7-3 CASSLAGRDTGELFF
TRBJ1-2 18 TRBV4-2 CASSQDGGTGLRFGGYTF
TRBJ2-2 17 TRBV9 CASSVQGLAGVTGELFF
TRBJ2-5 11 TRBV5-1 CASSDLETQYF
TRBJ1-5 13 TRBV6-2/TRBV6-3 CASRWDFNQPQHF
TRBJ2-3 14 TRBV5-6 CASNAIDSTDTQYF
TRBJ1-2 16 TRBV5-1 CASSLGSSQGVNGYTF
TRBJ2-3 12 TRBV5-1 CASSSDADTQYF
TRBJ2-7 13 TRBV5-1 CASSSDTAYEQYF
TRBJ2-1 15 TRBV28 CASSLPGQGRHEQFF
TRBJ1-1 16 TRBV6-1 CASNAGTGMKNTEAFF
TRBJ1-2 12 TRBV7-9 CASSLGGPGYTF
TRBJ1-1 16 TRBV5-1 CASSPEGVRRNTEAFF
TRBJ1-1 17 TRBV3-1 CASSPEQIGALGTEAFF
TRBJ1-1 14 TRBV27 CASSSSGANTEAFF